This TCR beta chain was recovered during a study of shared clonotypes between healthy human individuals. Study details: CD8 memory received one plate per donor, CD8 naive two, CD4 memory three and CD4 naive three.

V was pared by 4 bases and J by 5 bases, with 16 bases between. The germline gives CDR1 SGHRS, CDR2 YFSETQ. CDR3 size: 14 residues. Terminally differentiated effector memory CD45RA+ cells were excluded from the naive CD8 cells, which were CD45RO-negative and positively selected for CCR7. The deep-level immunoSEQ assay was used. The authors split each subset's genomic DNA evenly across several immunoSEQ plates. Clones were sequenced by immunoSEQ multiplex PCR, and TCRdb holds only the in-frame ones, with some missing. The table has about 1.9 million clones, around 93% seen once. The TCR was taken from a man aged 18 to 29 in good health. Some clones in this sample may be carry-over from other donors' samples. The chain uses TRBV5-1 and TRBJ2-7; the D gene is possibly TRBD1 (6 bases). Input material: naive CD8+ T cells from PBMCs. The CDR3 DNA sequence: TGCGCCAGCAGCCTTACAGGGTACAGGGACGAGCAGTACTTC. Encoded protein: CASSLTGYRDEQYF.